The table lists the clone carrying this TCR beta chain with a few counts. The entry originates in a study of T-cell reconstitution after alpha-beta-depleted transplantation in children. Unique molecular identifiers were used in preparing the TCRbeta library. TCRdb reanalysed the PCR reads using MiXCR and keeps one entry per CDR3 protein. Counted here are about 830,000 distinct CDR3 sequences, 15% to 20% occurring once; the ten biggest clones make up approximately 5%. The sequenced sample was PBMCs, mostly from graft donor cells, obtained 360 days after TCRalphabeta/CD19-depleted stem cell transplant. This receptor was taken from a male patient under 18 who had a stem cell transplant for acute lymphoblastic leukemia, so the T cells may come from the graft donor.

CDR3 loop: CASSQETGRNYEQYF. The CDR3, as DNA: TGTGCCAGCAGCCAAGAGACAGGGAGGAATTACGAGCAGTACTTC. The V call is TRBV4-2, the J call TRBJ2-7, with a tentative D call TRBD1 (7 bases). V lost 0 bases and J lost 4, with 13 bases in between. The CDR3 spans 15 residues. CDR1 LGHNA and CDR2 YNFKEQ come from the germline V gene.